This entry lists 8 T cell receptor beta chains sequenced from one sample in a study of T cells in narcolepsy. Produced via immunoSEQ multiplex PCR; TCRdb's table is partial and in-frame only. The profile covers some 24,000 clones, with around 83% appearing a single time and under 1.5% taken by the ten largest. Sequencing used CD45RA- memory CD4+ T cells from PBMCs. Source of these receptors: a human donor with narcolepsy.

This clone was seen a few times. The same CDR3 can be traced to other DNA sequences in this sample. The rearrangement joins TRBV27 to TRBJ1-4; D uncertain. Trimming shortened V by 3 bases and J by 7 bases, and 9 bases separated the two germline ends. Germline V CDR1 and CDR2: MNHEY, SMNVEV (reference sequence). The CDR3 loop spans 13 amino acids. In DNA form, the CDR3 reads TGTGCCAGCAGTTTTTCGGGATTTGAAAAACTGTTTTTT. It translates to CASSFSGFEKLFF.

A note on this clone: At one end, the junction sequence differs from germline, possibly due to a read error. The chain links TRBV30 to TRBJ1-6, with a tentative D call TRBD1 (5 bases). Germline CDR1 GTSNPN, CDR2 SVGIG (reference sequence). The CDR3 has 16 residues. CDR3 in DNA: TGTGCCTGGAGTGTACGAAGGGGCAGGGTGGGTTCATCCCTCCACTTT. Its protein product is CAWSVRRGRVGSSLHF. The whole variable domain, remainder taken from reference TRBV30 and TRBJ1-6, is SQTIHQWPATLVQPVGSPLSLECTVEGTSNPNLYWYRQAAGRGLQLLFYSVGIGQISSEVPQNLSASRPQDRQFILSSKKLLLSDSGFYLCAWSVRRGRVGSSLHFGNGTRLTVT.

CDR3 bases: TGTGCCAGCAGTTACGTGGGGACAGGGTCAGAGACCCAGTACTTC. Its translation is CASSYVGTGSETQYF. This chain links TRBV6-6 with TRBJ2-5, with TRBD1 identical over 9 bases. The germline V gene encodes CDR1 MNHNY and CDR2 SVGAGI (reference sequence). After removal of 2 bases from V and 4 bases from J, the junction contained 5 bases not matched to a gene. The CDR3 is made up of 15 amino acids.

This chain links TRBV2 with TRBJ2-1; 10 bases are a match to TRBD2. Germline CDR1 is SNHLY and CDR2 is FYNNEI. The CDR3 has 17 residues. V dropped 0 bases and J dropped 12; count of bases not matched to a gene: 14. CDR3 amino acids: CASSEALALAGEDWQFF. The CDR3 DNA sequence: TGTGCCAGCAGTGAAGCGCTTGCCCTAGCGGGAGAAGATTGGCAGTTCTTC.

The V and J genes are TRBV5-1 and TRBJ1-6; D might be TRBD1 (6 bases). Between the trimmed V and J ends, which lost 0 bases and 9 bases, there was a span of 16 bases. Germline assignment: CDR1 SGHRS and CDR2 YFSETQ. This CDR3 spans 16 amino acids. The CDR3 coding sequence is TGCGCCAGCAGCTTGGACAGGGAATTACGAGGTTCACCCCTCCACTTT. Protein sequence: CASSLDRELRGSPLHF.

The chain links TRBV9 to TRBJ2-3; D gene ambiguous. Between the trimmed V and J ends, which lost 3 bases and 0 bases, there was a span of 8 bases. In germline, CDR1 is SGDLS, CDR2 YYNGEE. The CDR3 sequence is 14 residues long. For the CDR3, the DNA is TGTGCCAGCAGCGCGGAGTCGAGCACAGATACGCAGTATTTT. It specifies CASSAESSTDTQYF.

The V and J genes are TRBV10-3 and TRBJ1-5, with D maybe TRBD1 (5 bases). V shed 3 bases and J shed 5 bases, with 5 bases lying between them. Per germline, CDR1 ENHRY and CDR2 SYGVKD. The CDR3 is 12 amino acids. CDR3 DNA sequence: TGTGCCATCAGTGAAGGGGATCAGCCCCAGCATTTT. Its protein is CAISEGDQPQHF.

The CDR3 loop reads CASSQEAGENTGELFF. The CDR3 DNA reads as TGTGCCAGCAGCCAAGAAGCCGGGGAAAACACCGGGGAGCTGTTTTTT. The chain carries TRBV4-2 and TRBJ2-2, with D tentatively TRBD2 (5 bases). V was shortened by 0 bases and J by 2 bases, with 10 bases between the two germline ends. This CDR3 is built from 16 residues. Germline assignment: CDR1 LGHNA and CDR2 YNFKEQ.